These 20 T cell receptor beta chains were sequenced from one sample in a study of chronic HIV infection and antiretroviral therapy. Via MiXCR, TCRdb re-called the 5' RACE reads, giving one row per CDR3 protein. The sample shows 40,000 to 50,000 distinct CDR3 sequences, approximately 19% of them seen only once. Sequenced: peripheral blood. The receptors originated from an adult who had HIV and had not received antiretroviral therapy, or was an uninfected healthy control (not recorded which).

This clonotype turned up a few times. The chain uses TRBV27 and TRBJ2-3; D not resolved. The CDR3 spans 13 residues. V was clipped by 8 bases and J by 6 bases, with 15 bases between them. Per the germline V gene, CDR1 is MNHEY and CDR2 is SMNVEV (reference sequence). CDR3 sequence: CASGPQRTDTQYF. DNA of the CDR3: TGTGCCAGCGGCCCCCAGCGAACCGATACGCAGTATTTT.

This clonotype came up many times. The chain uses TRBV5-1 and TRBJ2-5; unclear D gene. The CDR3 has 14 amino acids. Trimming took off 4 bases at V and 1 base at J, with 11 bases between the two ends. Germline V gene lookup returns CDR1 SGHRS and CDR2 YFSETQ. CDR3 sequence reads: CASSPTISQETQYF. CDR3 sequence (DNA): TGCGCCAGCAGCCCGACAATCTCCCAAGAGACCCAGTACTTC.

Only a few counts were recorded for this clonotype. The chain links TRBV4-2 to TRBJ2-7; possibly TRBD1 for D (5 bases). Germline CDR1 and CDR2: LGHNA and YNFKEQ. The CDR3 sequence is 13 residues long. Trimming stripped 5 bases from V and 3 bases from J, with 11 bases between. The CDR3 sequence: CASSDDSNYEQYF. CDR3 sequence (DNA): TGTGCCAGCAGCGACGACAGTAACTACGAGCAGTACTTC.

This clonotype was counted a few times. The chain uses TRBV2 and TRBJ2-3; 11 bases agree with TRBD1. The germline V gene has CDR1 SNHLY and CDR2 FYNNEI. Trimming took 4 bases from V and 2 from J; bases not matched to a gene: 5. The CDR3 contains 16 residues. CDR3 in DNA: TGTGCCAGCAGTGGGGACAGGGGGACTCTCACAGATACGCAGTATTTT. Protein sequence: CASSGDRGTLTDTQYF.

This clonotype has just a few counts. V usage is TRBV27 and J usage is TRBJ2-5, with 10 positions matching TRBD2. The CDR3 length is 17 residues. Germline V gene lookup returns CDR1 MNHEY and CDR2 SMNVEV (reference sequence). After removal of 2 bases from V and 3 bases from J, the junction contained 9 bases not matched to a gene. CDR3 in amino acids: CASSLVTASGSKETQYF. CDR3 coding DNA: TGTGCCAGCAGTTTAGTGACCGCTAGCGGGAGTAAAGAGACCCAGTACTTC.

The gene calls are TRBV20-1 and TRBJ1-4; 8 nucleotides match TRBD1. With V trimmed by 3 bases and J by 4 bases, 4 bases remained unmatched. Per germline, CDR1 DFQATT and CDR2 SNEGSKA (reference sequence). The CDR3 extends over 14 amino acids. The CDR3 DNA sequence: TGCAGTGCTAGCAAGACAGGGGTTAATGAAAAACTGTTTTTT. Its protein is CSASKTGVNEKLFF.

The rearrangement uses TRBV7-9 and TRBJ2-1, with TRBD2 matching over 10 bases. The V segment lost 6 bases and the J segment 14 bases; nucleotides outside the gene matches: 10. Germline V CDR1 and CDR2: SEHNR, FQNEAQ (reference sequence). CDR3 size: 13 residues. The DNA of the CDR3 is TGTGCCAGCAGAGAAGCGGGAGGGCCGGGGGAGTTCTTC. Its translation is CASREAGGPGEFF.

This clonotype occurred a few times. Here the CDR3 reads CSASRTGAIPEAFF. The CDR3, as DNA: TGCAGTGCTAGCCGAACAGGGGCCATACCTGAAGCTTTCTTT. This chain joins TRBV20-1 and TRBJ1-1; 7 bases fit TRBD1. This CDR3 contains 14 residues. The V and J ends lost 3 bases and 6 bases, in that order; junction bases with no gene match: 10. CDR1 is DFQATT, CDR2 SNEGSKA, per germline (reference sequence).

This clonotype occurred a few times. The chain has TRBV7-9 and TRBJ1-4; D gene unclear. The V and J ends lost 3 bases and 11 bases respectively, with 10 bases between them. The germline gives CDR1 SEHNR, CDR2 FQNEAQ (reference sequence). CDR3 length equals 12 residues. The CDR3 loop reads CASSFTREKLFF. Here the CDR3 DNA reads TGTGCCAGCAGCTTCACCCGAGAGAAACTGTTTTTT.

The chain is built from TRBV27 and TRBJ1-1; 8 bases match TRBD1. CDR1 is MNHEY and CDR2 is SMNVEV in the germline V gene (reference sequence). J was trimmed by 4 bases and V by 5 bases; bases with no gene match: 6. This CDR3 spans 14 amino acids. The CDR3 DNA sequence: TGTGCCAGCAGTCCACCCGACAGGGGCACTGAAGCTTTCTTT. This translates into CASSPPDRGTEAFF.

At least ten counts were recorded for this clonotype. The chain links TRBV29-1 to TRBJ2-3; TRBD1 is a possible D gene (6 bases). The CDR3 sequence is 15 residues long. The V end lost 5 bases, the J end lost 5 bases, and 20 bases lay between the germline ends. Germline CDR1 reads SQVTM; CDR2 reads ANQGSEA. CDR3 loop: CSVHLQGSVGDTQYF. Written as DNA, the CDR3 is TGCAGCGTTCACCTTCAGGGGAGCGTAGGAGATACGCAGTATTTT.

The chain uses TRBV15 and TRBJ2-1, with D perhaps matching TRBD1 (5 bases). V was clipped by 3 bases and J by 12 bases, with 9 bases between them. There are 11 residues in the CDR3. The germline gives CDR1 LNHNV, CDR2 YYDKDF (reference sequence). CDR3 in amino acids: CATSSRALQFF. CDR3 DNA: TGTGCCACCAGCAGCAGGGCCTTGCAGTTCTTC.

The chain couples TRBV20-1 to TRBJ2-7, with no clear D. CDR3 size: 14 residues. Deletions cut 6 bases from V and 7 bases from J, with 22 bases between. Per germline, CDR1 DFQATT and CDR2 SNEGSKA (reference sequence). The chain's CDR3 is CSAAGPPRPREQYF. CDR3 nucleotide sequence: TGCAGTGCGGCTGGACCTCCGAGACCCCGGGAGCAGTACTTC.

There are a few counts of this clonotype. The chain carries TRBV28 and TRBJ2-4; TRBD2 is a possible D gene (5 bases). Germline CDR1 is MDHEN and CDR2 is SYDVKM. Trimming cost V 5 bases and J 0 bases, with 17 bases left between them. This CDR3 is 17 amino acids long. The CDR3 is CASSRTRQALAKNIQYF. The DNA for the CDR3 is TGTGCCAGCAGTCGGACTCGACAAGCATTAGCCAAAAACATTCAGTACTTC.

The V call is TRBV28, the J call TRBJ2-7; 10 nucleotides align to TRBD2. V gave up 4 bases and J gave up 3 bases; unmatched junction bases: 9. Per the germline V gene, CDR1 is MDHEN and CDR2 is SYDVKM. This CDR3 region has 16 residues. CDR3 loop: CASSSPPSGGDYEQYF. DNA for the CDR3: TGTGCCAGCAGTTCCCCCCCTAGCGGGGGAGACTACGAGCAGTACTTC.

This clonotype was seen only a few times. This chain connects TRBV7-3 to TRBJ1-1, with D hard to call. Germline values: CDR1 SGHTA, CDR2 FQGTGA. Trimming shortened V by 2 bases and J by 3 bases, and 7 bases separated the two germline ends. The CDR3 consists of 13 residues. The CDR3 spells CASSLSLDTEAFF. In nucleotides, the CDR3 is TGTGCCAGCAGCTTATCCCTCGACACTGAAGCTTTCTTT.

This clonotype was counted between two and nine times. This chain uses TRBV9 with TRBJ2-7; D perhaps matches TRBD1 (5 bases). This CDR3 has 15 amino acids. Germline CDR1 is SGDLS and CDR2 is YYNGEE. V lost 0 bases and J lost 0, with 10 bases in between. The CDR3 region is CASSVGGADSYEQYF. DNA of the CDR3: TGTGCCAGCAGCGTAGGTGGGGCCGACTCCTACGAGCAGTACTTC.

The chain has TRBV28 and TRBJ2-7; TRBD1 might be the D (6 bases). The CDR3 runs 15 residues. V was pared by 6 bases and J by 4 bases, with 19 bases between. Germline CDR1 reads MDHEN; CDR2 reads SYDVKM. CDR3 sequence reads: CASSPSRTARYEQYF. For the CDR3, the DNA is TGTGCCAGCAGCCCATCCCGGACAGCCCGGTACGAGCAGTACTTC.

The rearrangement links TRBV4-1 to TRBJ2-7; possibly TRBD1 for D (5 bases). Germline V gene sequence: CDR1 MGHRA, CDR2 YSYEKL. The V end lost 4 bases, the J end lost 2 bases, and 9 bases lay between the germline ends. The CDR3 contains 13 residues. CDR3 in amino acids: CASSLDTTYEQYF. The CDR3 DNA reads as TGCGCCAGCAGCCTGGACACTACCTACGAGCAGTACTTC.

In its sample, this clonotype was seen a few times. The junction shows a germline mismatch at one end, possibly a read error. This sequence joins TRBV2 and TRBJ1-4; perhaps TRBD1 as D (6 bases). The CDR3 is made up of 13 amino acids. Germline assignment: CDR1 SNHLY and CDR2 FYNNEI. The CDR3 bases are TGTGCCAGCAGGGTCAACAGGGATGAAAAGCTGTTTTTT. Amino acid sequence: CASRVNRDEKLFF.